One sample yielded the 26 T cell receptor beta chains listed below, sequenced in a study of blood T cell repertoires in COVID-19. The data were produced by immunoSEQ multiplex PCR, yet TCRdb's version contains in-frame clones alone and is incomplete. The sample contains about 50,000 clones, about 82% of which appear only once. Sequencing was done on a sample of peripheral blood. All receptors come from a woman aged 55-69 years with acute or convalescent COVID-19.

V is TRBV16 and J is TRBJ2-3; no reliable D call. CDR3 length: 15 residues. V was pared by 4 bases and J by 0 bases, with 11 bases between. The germline CDR1 and CDR2 sequences are KGHSY and FQNENV. In nucleotides, the CDR3 is TGTGCCAGCAGCCCGACATCGATTAGCACAGATACGCAGTATTTT. Translating gives CASSPTSISTDTQYF.

In its sample, this clone was seen once. Other DNA sequences in the same sample also yield this CDR3. V and J are TRBV3-1 (or the pseudogene TRBV3-2) and TRBJ1-6; D remains unclear. The CDR3 is made up of 15 amino acids. V shed 2 bases and J shed 0 bases, with 5 bases lying between them. CDR1 is LGHDT and CDR2 is YNNKEL in the germline V gene (reference sequence). CDR3 sequence reads: CASSQTGSYNSPLHF. The CDR3 region has the DNA TGTGCCAGCAGCCAAACGGGCTCCTATAATTCACCCCTCCACTTT.

This clone occurred once. This chain links TRBV5-4 with TRBJ2-2; D call uncertain. The V gene's germline CDR1 is SGHNT and CDR2 YYREEE (reference sequence). The CDR3 extends over 15 amino acids. Trimming took off 4 bases at V and 2 bases at J, with 12 bases between the two ends. The CDR3 sequence: CASSPSGSNTGELFF. Written as DNA, the CDR3 is TGTGCCAGCAGCCCCTCAGGCAGCAACACCGGGGAGCTGTTTTTT.

This chain links TRBV14 with TRBJ1-4; maybe TRBD1 (5 bases). The CDR3 has 16 amino acids. V dropped 1 base and J dropped 8 bases, with 17 bases sitting between them. Germline CDR1 and CDR2: SGHDN and FVKESK. The CDR3 DNA sequence: TGTGCCAGCAGCCAAGGAACCGGGACTCCATCGGAAAAACTGTTTTTT. Translating it yields CASSQGTGTPSEKLFF.

The chain carries TRBV30 and TRBJ1-5; 8 nucleotides match TRBD1. This CDR3 region has 14 residues. Germline loops: CDR1 GTSNPN, CDR2 SVGIG (reference sequence). Trimming took 1 base from V and 7 from J; bases not matched to a gene: 6. The CDR3 DNA is TGTGCCTGGAGTGCAGGGGGCGCGGTGCAGCCCCAGCATTTT. Its protein is CAWSAGGAVQPQHF. Looking up the rest from reference TRBV30 and TRBJ1-5 gives the full variable domain: SQTIHQWPATLVQPVGSPLSLECTVEGTSNPNLYWYRQAAGRGLQLLFYSVGIGQISSEVPQNLSASRPQDRQFILSSKKLLLSDSGFYLCAWSAGGAVQPQHFGDGTRLSIL.

V gene TRBV19 combines with J gene TRBJ1-6; 7 bases match TRBD1. Looked up from germline, CDR1 is LNHDA and CDR2 is SQIVND (reference sequence). The CDR3 is made up of 15 amino acids. V shed 7 bases, J shed 7 bases, and the junction held 10 bases outside the gene matches. This CDR3 is CASTPTGTANSPLHF. As DNA, the CDR3 is TGTGCCAGTACCCCTACCGGGACAGCCAATTCACCCCTCCACTTT. Combining the CDR3 with reference TRBV19 and TRBJ1-6 gives the whole variable domain DGGITQSPKYLFRKEGQNVTLSCEQNLNHDAMYWYRQDPGQGLRLIYYSQIVNDFQKGDIAEGYSVSREKKESFPLTVTSAQKNPTAFYLCASTPTGTANSPLHFGNGTRLTVT.

This clone was seen only once. The V call is TRBV15, the J call TRBJ1-4; D is uncertain. The V and J ends lost 1 base and 0 bases respectively, with 9 bases between them. From germline, CDR1 is LNHNV and CDR2 YYDKDF (reference sequence). The CDR3 loop spans 16 amino acids. The CDR3: CATSRASRSTNEKLFF. The DNA of the CDR3 is TGTGCCACCAGCAGAGCCAGCAGGTCAACTAATGAAAAACTGTTTTTT.

In nucleotides, the CDR3 is TGTGCCAGTAGGACGGAGCTTTACGAGCAGTACTTC. Its protein is CASRTELYEQYF. The J gene is TRBJ2-7, the V gene TRBV19; D unclear. V was clipped by 6 bases and J by 4 bases, with 10 bases between them. The CDR3 loop spans 12 amino acids. Germline lookup yields CDR1 LNHDA and CDR2 SQIVND (reference sequence).

This sequence joins TRBV28 and TRBJ1-1; TRBD1 matches 8 bases. Losses at the gene ends were 6 bases for V and 6 bases for J; bases not matched to a gene: 12. Per the germline V gene, CDR1 is MDHEN and CDR2 is SYDVKM. The CDR3 is 15 amino acids. The CDR3 nucleotides read TGTGCCAGCAGGTCCCCCGACAGGGGCTTGTCTGAAGCTTTCTTT. Its protein product is CASRSPDRGLSEAFF.

The V gene is TRBV2, the J gene TRBJ2-3; no clear D. There are 13 residues in the CDR3. Trimming pared 4 bases from V and 1 base from J, leaving 6 bases between. Germline-derived CDR1 and CDR2 are SNHLY and FYNNEI. DNA for the CDR3: TGTGCCAGCAGTGTTTCTGGCACAGATACGCAGTATTTT. This encodes CASSVSGTDTQYF.

The chain uses TRBV5-1 and TRBJ1-3; TRBD1 agrees at 7 bases. The J segment lost 0 bases and the V segment lost 4 bases, leaving 10 bases of the junction unmatched. This CDR3 is 17 amino acids long. Germline lookup yields CDR1 SGHRS and CDR2 YFSETQ. CDR3 in amino acids: CASSTDSWTGSGNTIYF. The CDR3 DNA reads TGCGCCAGCAGCACCGACTCGTGGACAGGCTCTGGAAACACCATATATTTT.

This clone has only a few counts. The chain couples TRBV6-5 to TRBJ1-1, with 7 nucleotides matching TRBD1. The CDR3 covers 15 residues. From germline, CDR1 is MNHEY and CDR2 SVGAGI. V lost 2 bases to trimming and J lost 1 base; unmatched junction nucleotides: 4. The CDR3 DNA follows: TGTGCCAGCAGTTACCGGACAGGATGGAACACTGAAGCTTTCTTT. Its protein is CASSYRTGWNTEAFF.

V and J are TRBV4-2 and TRBJ1-1, with D possibly matching TRBD1 (6 bases). V was shortened by 2 bases and J by 6 bases, with 16 bases between the two germline ends. This CDR3 region has 15 residues. Germline CDR1 and CDR2: LGHNA and YNFKEQ. In nucleotides, the CDR3 is TGTGCCAGCAGCCAACATTCGACAGGCATGGCTGAAGCTTTCTTT. As protein: CASSQHSTGMAEAFF.

The rearrangement uses TRBV3-1 (or the pseudogene TRBV3-2) and TRBJ2-7; D ambiguous. This CDR3 has 12 residues. CDR1 and CDR2 (germline): LGHDT, YNNKEL (reference sequence). Trimming removed 1 base at V and 3 bases at J, with 4 bases between. In nucleotides, the CDR3 is TGTGCCAGCAGCCAAGGGCTCTACGAGCAGTACTTC. It codes for CASSQGLYEQYF.

J is TRBJ2-2 and V is TRBV7-2, with 7 positions matching TRBD1. This CDR3 is 14 amino acids long. Trimming at V came to 10 bases and at J to 4 bases, leaving 9 bases not matched to a gene. Germline CDR1 SGHTA, CDR2 FQGNSA. The CDR3 DNA reads TGTGCCACTCGACGAGGGGGCGGCACCGGGGAGCTGTTTTTT. As protein: CATRRGGGTGELFF.

The rearrangement joins TRBV20-1 to TRBJ1-1; no clear D. V lost 3 bases, J lost 0 bases, and 17 bases lay in between. CDR3 length: 16 residues. CDR1 is DFQATT and CDR2 is SNEGSKA in the germline V gene (reference sequence). The CDR3 protein is CSASSHLEGLNTEAFF. The CDR3 coding sequence is TGCAGTGCTAGTTCACACTTGGAGGGTTTGAACACTGAAGCTTTCTTT.

CDR3 nucleotides: TGTGCCAGCAGCTTACAGGGCCCAGATACGCAGTATTTT. Its protein is CASSLQGPDTQYF. This rearrangement joins TRBV11-2 to TRBJ2-3; perhaps TRBD1 as D (5 bases). Trimming left V 2 bases short and J 4 bases short, with 7 bases between. This CDR3 region has 13 residues. Germline V CDR1 and CDR2: SGHAT, FQNNGV.

The J gene is TRBJ1-5, the V gene TRBV11-2; 10 bases map to TRBD1. The germline V gene encodes CDR1 SGHAT and CDR2 FQNNGV. CDR3 length: 15 residues. V gave up 5 bases and J gave up 4 bases; unmatched junction bases: 5. CDR3 in DNA: TGTGCCAGCAGCCCCGGACAGGGGGTTAATCAGCCCCAGCATTTT. Amino acids: CASSPGQGVNQPQHF. Together with reference TRBV11-2 and TRBJ1-5, the CDR3 gives the full variable domain: EAGVAQSPRYKIIEKRQSVAFWCNPISGHATLYWYQQILGQGPKLLIQFQNNGVVDDSQLPKDRFSAERLKGVDSTLKIQPAKLEDSAVYLCASSPGQGVNQPQHFGDGTRLSIL.

The chain links TRBV5-6 to TRBJ2-5, with TRBD1 matching over 9 bases. Trimming cost V 4 bases and J 4 bases; bases outside gene matches: 2. This CDR3 contains 13 residues. Germline CDR1 is SGHDT and CDR2 is YYEEEE. DNA for the CDR3: TGTGCCAGCAGCAAGACAGGGGGAGAGACCCAGTACTTC. Protein sequence: CASSKTGGETQYF.

The genes are TRBV7-8 and TRBJ2-1; 7 nucleotides agree with TRBD2. This CDR3 spans 17 amino acids. Unmatched junction bases numbered 12, after V lost 3 bases and J lost 4 bases. Per the germline V gene, CDR1 is SGHVS and CDR2 is FQNEAQ. CDR3 in DNA: TGTGCCAGCAGCTTGAACTCCGGGAGGTTAATTTACAATGAGCAGTTCTTC. Its protein is CASSLNSGRLIYNEQFF.

The V and J genes are TRBV3-1 (or the pseudogene TRBV3-2) and TRBJ2-6; D possibly corresponds to TRBD1 (6 bases). Germline CDR1 LGHDT, CDR2 YNNKEL (reference sequence). This CDR3 is 18 amino acids long. Trimming stripped 2 bases from V and 1 base from J, with 15 bases between. The DNA of the CDR3 is TGTGCCAGCAGCCAAAGACAGGCTGATATTTCTGGGGCCAACGTCCTGACTTTC. It is translated as CASSQRQADISGANVLTF.

J is TRBJ2-3 and V is TRBV9; D may be TRBD2 (5 bases). Germline CDR1 is SGDLS and CDR2 is YYNGEE. The CDR3 covers 14 residues. V dropped 6 bases and J dropped 0 bases, with 11 bases sitting between them. CDR3 protein: CASTVSGSTDTQYF. For the CDR3, the DNA is TGTGCCAGCACCGTGTCGGGAAGCACAGATACGCAGTATTTT.

J is TRBJ2-3 and V is TRBV27, with 8 bases aligning to TRBD1. Unmatched junction bases numbered 4, after V lost 4 bases and J lost 4 bases. The CDR3 covers 14 residues. Germline CDR1 MNHEY, CDR2 SMNVEV (reference sequence). CDR3 nucleotides: TGTGCCAGCAGTTCAGGACAGGGAGCAGATACGCAGTATTTT. It encodes CASSSGQGADTQYF.

CDR3 DNA: TGTGCCAGCAGCCAGTCTAGCGGTAGCACAGATACGCAGTATTTT. Its translation: CASSQSSGSTDTQYF. This chain joins TRBV11-3 and TRBJ2-3, with TRBD2 identical over 7 bases. Germline trimming cut 5 bases from V and 0 bases from J; bases unmatched to any gene: 5. Germline V CDR1 and CDR2: SGHNT, YENEEA. The CDR3 runs 15 residues.

The chain uses TRBV21-1 and TRBJ2-7; TRBD1 reflects the table's D call only, with no check against the DNA. TRBV21-1 constitutes a pseudogene. The CDR3 totals 12 residues. CDR3 amino acids: CARDRTAYEQYF. The CDR3, as DNA: TGTGCCAGGGACAGAACCGCCTACGAGCAGTACTTC.

The chain couples TRBV5-1 to TRBJ2-2; 9 bases are a match to TRBD2. CDR3 length: 16 amino acids. After removal of 2 bases from V and 4 bases from J, the junction contained 6 bases not matched to a gene. Per the germline V gene, CDR1 is SGHRS and CDR2 is YFSETQ. CDR3 nucleotides: TGCGCCAGCAGCTTCCTCGCGGGGGGGTCCACCGGGGAGCTGTTTTTT. Protein product: CASSFLAGGSTGELFF.